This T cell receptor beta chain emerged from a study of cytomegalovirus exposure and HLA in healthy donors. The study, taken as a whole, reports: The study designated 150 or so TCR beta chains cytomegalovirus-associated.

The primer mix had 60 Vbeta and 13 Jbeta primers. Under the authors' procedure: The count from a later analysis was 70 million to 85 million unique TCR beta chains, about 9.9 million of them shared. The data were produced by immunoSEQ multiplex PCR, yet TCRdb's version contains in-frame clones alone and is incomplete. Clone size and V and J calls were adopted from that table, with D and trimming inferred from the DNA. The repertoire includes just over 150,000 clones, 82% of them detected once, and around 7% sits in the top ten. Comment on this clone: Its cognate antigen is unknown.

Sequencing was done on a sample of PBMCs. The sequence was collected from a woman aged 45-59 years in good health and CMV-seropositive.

CDR3 nucleotides: TGCGCCAGCAGCCAAGACAGGGGGGACTACGAGCAGTACTTC. Translating gives CASSQDRGDYEQYF. The rearrangement links TRBV4-3 to TRBJ2-7, with D possibly matching TRBD1 (7 bases). V was pared by 0 bases and J by 3 bases, with 9 bases between. Germline V gives CDR1 LGHNA, CDR2 YSLEER. The CDR3 has 14 residues.